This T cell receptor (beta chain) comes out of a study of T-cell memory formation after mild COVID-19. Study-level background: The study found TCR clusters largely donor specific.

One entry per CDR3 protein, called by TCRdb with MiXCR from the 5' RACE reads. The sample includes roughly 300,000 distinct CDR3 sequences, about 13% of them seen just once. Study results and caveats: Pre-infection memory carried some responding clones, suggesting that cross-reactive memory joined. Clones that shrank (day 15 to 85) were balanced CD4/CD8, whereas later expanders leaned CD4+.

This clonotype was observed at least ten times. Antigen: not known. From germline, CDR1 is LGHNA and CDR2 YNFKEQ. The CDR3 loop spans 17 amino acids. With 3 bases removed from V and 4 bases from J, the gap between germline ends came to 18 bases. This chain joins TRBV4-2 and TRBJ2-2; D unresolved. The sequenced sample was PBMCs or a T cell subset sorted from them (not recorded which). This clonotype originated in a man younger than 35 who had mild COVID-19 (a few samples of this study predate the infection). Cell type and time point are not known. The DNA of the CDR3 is TGTGCCAGCAGCCATTCGCCGTGGGTCTCCCCCACCGGGGAGCTGTTTTTT. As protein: CASSHSPWVSPTGELFF.